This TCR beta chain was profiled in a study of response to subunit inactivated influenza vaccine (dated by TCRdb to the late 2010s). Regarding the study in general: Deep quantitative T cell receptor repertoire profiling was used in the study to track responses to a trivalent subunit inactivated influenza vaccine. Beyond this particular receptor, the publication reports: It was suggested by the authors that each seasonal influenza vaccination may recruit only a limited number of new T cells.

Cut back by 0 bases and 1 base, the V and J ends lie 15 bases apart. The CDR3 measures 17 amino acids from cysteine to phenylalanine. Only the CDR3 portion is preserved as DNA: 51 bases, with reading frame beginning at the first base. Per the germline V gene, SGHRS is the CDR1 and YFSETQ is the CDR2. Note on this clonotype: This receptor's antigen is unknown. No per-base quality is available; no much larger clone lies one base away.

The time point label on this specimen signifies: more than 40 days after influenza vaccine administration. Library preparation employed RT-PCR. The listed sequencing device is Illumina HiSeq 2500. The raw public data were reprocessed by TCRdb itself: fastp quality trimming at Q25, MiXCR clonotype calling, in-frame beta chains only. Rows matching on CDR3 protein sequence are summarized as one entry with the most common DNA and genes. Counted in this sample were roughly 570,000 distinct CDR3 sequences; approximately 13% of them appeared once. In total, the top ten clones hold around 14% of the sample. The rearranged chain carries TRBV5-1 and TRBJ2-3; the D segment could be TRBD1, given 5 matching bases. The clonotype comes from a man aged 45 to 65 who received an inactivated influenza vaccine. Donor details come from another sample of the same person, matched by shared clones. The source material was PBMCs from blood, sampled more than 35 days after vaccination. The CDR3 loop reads CASSLAKDTLGTDTQYF. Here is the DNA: TGCGCCAGCAGCTTGGCCAAGGACACCCTTGGCACAGATACGCAGTATTTT.